This T cell receptor (beta chain) comes out of a study of beta chain features in type 1 diabetes. Findings and caveats of the study: There were fewer insertions and more deletions at the VDJ junctions of type 1 diabetes patients. The study found moderately but significantly shorter TCRB CDR3s in all four CD4+ subsets of Type 1 diabetes patients.

All of the isolated RNA was reverse transcribed, so expressed TCRB transcripts were sequenced. This table comes from immunoSEQ multiplex PCR, and its TCRdb copy is limited to in-frame clones, with some not included. The sample has a few hundred thousand clones, roughly a quarter seen once. In germline, CDR1 is SNHLY, CDR2 FYNNEI. V shed 2 bases, J shed 4 bases, and the junction held 7 bases outside the gene matches. This CDR3 has 15 amino acids. Regarding this clone: The antigen is unknown.

This clonotype was sampled from a woman in her 30s with type 1 diabetes. The V gene is TRBV2, the J gene TRBJ2-7; TRBD2 matches at 8 bases. Sample: naive CD4+ T cells from blood. CDR3 in DNA: TGTGCCAGCAGTGAAAGTCTAGCGGGCACTTACGAGCAGTACTTC. Its translation: CASSESLAGTYEQYF. The full variable domain, rest sourced from reference TRBV2 and TRBJ2-7, is EPEVTQTPSHQVTQMGQEVILRCVPISNHLYFYWYRQILGQKVEFLVSFYNNEISEKSEIFDDQFSVERPDGSNFTLKIRSTKLEDSAMYFCASSESLAGTYEQYFGPGTRLTVT.